The 2 T cell receptor beta chains below were found in one sample sequenced in a study of Ad26.COV2.S vaccination and SARS-CoV-2 variants. Regarding treatment: roughly 18 received Ad26.COV2.S at low or high dose, single or two shots; about 5 received placebo; per-sample allocation not given. Day 63 following the first vaccine or placebo injection was when the samples were taken. The method was immunoSEQ multiplex PCR; TCRdb's version includes in-frame clones alone and lacks a portion of them. The sample lists under 600,000 clones, about 89% seen once, with 1.5% to 2% in the top ten. The sample here was peripheral blood, taken in a trial of Ad26.COV2.S vaccine versus placebo. The receptors here all came from a person aged 18-60 years who received the Ad26.COV2.S COVID-19 vaccine or a placebo.

J is TRBJ1-3 and V is TRBV24-1, with no clear D. The V and J ends lost 4 bases and 2 bases respectively, with 11 bases between them. From germline, CDR1 is KGHDR and CDR2 SFDVKD. The CDR3 extends over 15 amino acids. CDR3 region: CATSERTVPGNTIYF. In DNA, the CDR3 is TGTGCCACCAGTGAACGGACGGTCCCTGGAAACACCATATATTTT.

V usage is TRBV2 and J usage is TRBJ2-1, with D maybe TRBD1 (5 bases). Trimming took 3 bases from V and 6 from J, leaving 15 bases between them. CDR1 and CDR2 (germline): SNHLY, FYNNEI. This CDR3 has 15 residues. In DNA form, the CDR3 reads TGTGCCAGCAGTGATTTTGGCCTAGGGGTCAATGAGCAGTTCTTC. This encodes CASSDFGLGVNEQFF.